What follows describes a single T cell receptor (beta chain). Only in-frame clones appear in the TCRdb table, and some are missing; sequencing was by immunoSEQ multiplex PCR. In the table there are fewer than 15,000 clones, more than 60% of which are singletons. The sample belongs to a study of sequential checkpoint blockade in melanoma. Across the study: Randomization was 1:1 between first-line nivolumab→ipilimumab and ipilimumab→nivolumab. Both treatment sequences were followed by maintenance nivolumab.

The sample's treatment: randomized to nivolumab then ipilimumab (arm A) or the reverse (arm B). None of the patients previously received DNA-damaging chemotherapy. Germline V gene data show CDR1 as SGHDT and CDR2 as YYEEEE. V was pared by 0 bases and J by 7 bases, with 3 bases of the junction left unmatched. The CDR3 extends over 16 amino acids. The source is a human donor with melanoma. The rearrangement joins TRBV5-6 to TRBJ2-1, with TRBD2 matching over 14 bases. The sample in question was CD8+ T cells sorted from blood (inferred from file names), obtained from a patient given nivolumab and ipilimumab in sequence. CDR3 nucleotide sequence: TGTGCCAGCAGCTTGGTTGGGACTAGCGGGAGAAATGAGCAGTTCTTC. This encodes CASSLVGTSGRNEQFF. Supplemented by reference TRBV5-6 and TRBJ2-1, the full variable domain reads DAGVTQSPTHLIKTRGQQVTLRCSPKSGHDTVSWYQQALGQGPQFIFQYYEEEERQRGNFPDRFSGHQFPNYSSELNVNALLLGDSALYLCASSLVGTSGRNEQFFGPGTRLTVL.